What follows are 15 T cell receptor beta chains derived from one specimen sequenced in a study of cytomegalovirus exposure and HLA in healthy donors. Researchers ran the PCR with 60 Vbeta and 13 Jbeta primers. Produced via immunoSEQ multiplex PCR; TCRdb's table is partial and in-frame only. In the table there are about 190,000 clones, over 60% of which are singletons. The sample comprised PBMCs. Every receptor here comes from a young man in good health and CMV-seropositive.

The V call is TRBV4-3, the J call TRBJ2-3; D is perhaps TRBD2 (5 bases). There are 15 residues in the CDR3. V lost 3 bases to trimming and J lost 4 bases, with 14 bases between them. Looked up from germline, CDR1 is LGHNA and CDR2 is YSLEER. The CDR3 coding sequence is TGCGCCAGCAGCCAGGAGGTTGGGAGCGCAGATACGCAGTATTTT. It yields the protein CASSQEVGSADTQYF.

This sequence joins TRBV27 and TRBJ1-5; the match to TRBD1 covers 11 bases. Germline values: CDR1 MNHEY, CDR2 SMNVEV (reference sequence). This CDR3 is built from 15 residues. Germline trimming cut 8 bases from V and 4 bases from J; bases unmatched to any gene: 7. This CDR3 reads CASGAGTGGNQPQHF. In DNA form, the CDR3 reads TGTGCCAGCGGAGCCGGGACAGGGGGTAATCAGCCCCAGCATTTT.

This chain links TRBV5-4 with TRBJ1-3; perhaps TRBD1 as D (6 bases). Germline V lookup: CDR1 SGHNT, CDR2 YYREEE (reference sequence). Trimming shortened V by 0 bases and J by 4 bases, and 14 bases separated the two germline ends. The CDR3 is 16 residues long. CDR3 in amino acids: CASSLDRAGRGNTIYF. In DNA form, the CDR3 reads TGTGCCAGCAGCTTGGACAGGGCAGGTAGGGGAAACACCATATATTTT.

The rearrangement joins TRBV6-5 to TRBJ2-3; a weak D match, TRBD2 (6 bases). Trimming removed 11 bases at V and 6 bases at J, with 15 bases between. The germline CDR1 and CDR2 sequences are MNHEY and SVGAGI. The CDR3 has 12 residues. The CDR3 sequence is CAAGTPGDTQYF. For the CDR3, the DNA is TGTGCCGCAGGGACTCCCGGGGATACGCAGTATTTT.

The chain has TRBV6-4 and TRBJ2-3; D is unresolved. The CDR3 consists of 14 residues. Germline V gene data show CDR1 as MRHNA and CDR2 as SNTAGT. V lost 6 bases and J lost 1, with 11 bases in between. CDR3 protein: CASSFRVGTDTQYF. The DNA for the CDR3 is TGTGCCAGCAGCTTTAGAGTAGGCACAGATACGCAGTATTTT.

V gene TRBV6-5 combines with J gene TRBJ2-7; D perhaps matches TRBD1 (5 bases). The length of the CDR3 is 13 residues. The V and J ends lost 7 bases and 6 bases respectively, with 16 bases between them. The germline V gene encodes CDR1 MNHEY and CDR2 SVGAGI. CDR3 amino acids: CASIHSRVGEQYF. CDR3 coding DNA: TGTGCCAGCATCCACTCCAGGGTAGGCGAGCAGTACTTC.

The rearrangement links TRBV5-6 to TRBJ1-1; D not resolved. The CDR3 is made up of 12 amino acids. CDR1 is SGHDT and CDR2 is YYEEEE in the germline V gene. Trimming removed 1 base at V and 4 bases at J, with 5 bases between. CDR3 bases: TGTGCCAGCAGCTTGTATTCCACTGAAGCTTTCTTT. This codes for CASSLYSTEAFF.

This chain joins TRBV6-5 and TRBJ2-3, with TRBD2 identical over 8 bases. Germline CDR1 MNHEY, CDR2 SVGAGI. V lost 4 bases to trimming and J lost 5 bases; unmatched junction nucleotides: 5. The CDR3 is made up of 14 amino acids. The CDR3 DNA sequence: TGTGCCAGCAGTTTGGGACTAGGCATAGATACGCAGTATTTT. It is translated as CASSLGLGIDTQYF.

The chain recombines TRBV6-6 with TRBJ2-7, with 16 bases identical to TRBD2. CDR3 size: 16 residues. The trim removed 6 bases at V and 6 bases at J, leaving 8 bases unmatched. Germline V CDR1 and CDR2: MNHNY, SVGAGI (reference sequence). The CDR3 reads CASRDPGLAGGPEQYF. CDR3 bases: TGTGCCAGCAGGGACCCGGGACTAGCGGGAGGGCCCGAGCAGTACTTC.

The chain recombines TRBV5-1 with TRBJ1-6; perhaps TRBD1 as D (5 bases). V was clipped by 4 bases and J by 7 bases, with 18 bases between them. In germline, CDR1 is SGHRS, CDR2 YFSETQ. This CDR3 has 16 residues. CDR3 sequence: CASSRGTGDGNSPLHF. CDR3 nucleotide sequence: TGCGCCAGCAGCCGGGGGACCGGTGATGGGAATTCACCCCTCCACTTT.

The chain links TRBV7-2 to TRBJ2-5, with a possible D match to TRBD2 (5 bases). This CDR3 comprises 13 residues. The V end was cut by 6 bases, the J end by 4 bases, with 12 bases between. Germline values: CDR1 SGHTA, CDR2 FQGNSA. The CDR3, as DNA: TGTGCCAGCAGAGGTGCCGGGATAGAGACCCAGTACTTC. Translation: CASRGAGIETQYF. The full variable domain, completed using reference TRBV7-2 and TRBJ2-5, is GAGVSQSPSNKVTEKGKDVELRCDPISGHTALYWYRQSLGQGLEFLIYFQGNSAPDKSGLPSDRFSAERTGGSVSTLTIQRTQQEDSAVYLCASRGAGIETQYFGPGTRLLVL.

V and J are TRBV6-5 and TRBJ2-7, with 7 bases fitting TRBD1. CDR3 size: 14 residues. V gave up 2 bases and J gave up 5 bases; unmatched junction bases: 6. Germline V gives CDR1 MNHEY, CDR2 SVGAGI. CDR3 region: CASSYQGERNEQYF. For the CDR3, the DNA is TGTGCCAGCAGTTACCAGGGGGAAAGAAACGAGCAGTACTTC.

The rearrangement joins TRBV9 to TRBJ2-1; D is possibly TRBD2 (5 bases). V was cut by 0 bases and J by 0 bases, with 7 bases left in between. Per the germline V gene, CDR1 is SGDLS and CDR2 is YYNGEE. The CDR3 runs 15 residues. CDR3 residues: CASSVGLRSYNEQFF. In DNA form, the CDR3 reads TGTGCCAGCAGCGTAGGACTACGCTCCTACAATGAGCAGTTCTTC.

There are a few counts of this clone. J is TRBJ2-1 and V is TRBV7-6, with D perhaps TRBD1 (6 bases). Germline CDR1 reads SGHVS; CDR2 reads FNYEAQ. Trimming pared 5 bases from V and 2 bases from J, leaving 10 bases between. The CDR3 contains 14 residues. This CDR3 reads CASSQSGAYNEQFF. CDR3 coding DNA: TGTGCCAGCAGCCAGTCAGGGGCCTACAATGAGCAGTTCTTC.

This clone was seen once. The chain employs TRBV18 and TRBJ2-3; D possibly corresponds to TRBD2 (6 bases). Germline V CDR1 and CDR2: KGHSH, LQKENI. The CDR3 runs to 16 residues. Trimming removed 0 bases at V and 2 bases at J, with 12 bases between. The CDR3 here is CASSPPHGLHTDTQYF. In nucleotides, the CDR3 is TGTGCCAGCTCACCACCTCACGGACTACACACAGATACGCAGTATTTT.